The sequence of this TCR beta chain was determined in a study of cytomegalovirus exposure and HLA in healthy donors. Study-level points and caveats: Rarity characterized most TCR sequences, yet some public TCRs appeared in many donors. It was reported that the classifier diagnosed cytomegalovirus status with high specificity and sensitivity in both the original and validation cohorts.

A remark on this clone: Its target is unknown.

Sequenced by immunoSEQ multiplex PCR; TCRdb stores in-frame clones only, minus some. The sample consists of some 230,000 clones, about nine tenths of them appearing once. The donors were part of the approximately 120-subject validation cohort, which stood apart from the roughly 680-subject first cohort. Sequencing was carried out using PBMCs. The sequence came from a young woman in good health and CMV-seronegative.

The CDR3 sequence is CASSISTSGRANEQFF. CDR3 bases: TGTGCCAGTAGTATCAGTACTAGCGGGAGGGCCAATGAGCAGTTCTTC. V and J are TRBV19 and TRBJ2-1, with 13 bases fitting TRBD2. V lost 3 bases, J lost 6 bases, and 5 bases stayed unmatched. The CDR3 extends over 16 amino acids. CDR1 is LNHDA and CDR2 is SQIVND in the germline V gene (reference sequence). Complete variable domain (other parts from reference TRBV19 and TRBJ2-1): DGGITQSPKYLFRKEGQNVTLSCEQNLNHDAMYWYRQDPGQGLRLIYYSQIVNDFQKGDIAEGYSVSREKKESFPLTVTSAQKNPTAFYLCASSISTSGRANEQFFGPGTRLTVL.